There are a few counts of the clone carrying this T cell receptor (beta chain). The antigen is undetermined. MiXCR, applied by TCRdb to the 5' RACE reads, yields one record per CDR3 protein. The repertoire consists of under 300,000 distinct CDR3 sequences, with roughly 18% occurring once and the leading ten covering roughly 23%. Trimming left V 3 bases short and J 4 bases short, with 9 bases between. CDR1 and CDR2 from the germline V gene are MRHNA and SNTAGT. This CDR3 spans 13 amino acids. This specimen belongs to a study of T-cell memory formation after mild COVID-19. About the study: TCR clusters were mostly confined to one donor each.

General observations from the study: SARS-CoV-2 specificity was not confirmed for second-wave clones peaking on day 37.

The rearrangement joins TRBV6-4 to TRBJ1-1; no reliable D call. Sequenced sample: PBMCs or a T cell subset sorted from them (not recorded which). This TCR derives from a young man who had mild COVID-19 (a few samples of this study predate the infection). Cell type and time point are not known. CDR3 region: CASSEGEGTEAFF. The CDR3 coding sequence is TGTGCCAGCAGTGAAGGCGAGGGCACTGAAGCTTTCTTT.